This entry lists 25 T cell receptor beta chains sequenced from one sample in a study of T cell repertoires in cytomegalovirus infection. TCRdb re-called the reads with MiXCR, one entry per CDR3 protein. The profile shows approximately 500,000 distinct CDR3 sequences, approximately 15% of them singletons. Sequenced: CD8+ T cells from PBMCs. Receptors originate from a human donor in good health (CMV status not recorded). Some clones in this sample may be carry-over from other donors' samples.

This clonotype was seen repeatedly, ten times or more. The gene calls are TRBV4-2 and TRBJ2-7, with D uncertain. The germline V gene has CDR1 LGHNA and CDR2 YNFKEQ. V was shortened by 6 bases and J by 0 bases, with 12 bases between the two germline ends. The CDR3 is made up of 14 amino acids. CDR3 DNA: TGTGCCAGCAGTCCCGGCGCGAGCTCCTACGAGCAGTACTTC. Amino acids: CASSPGASSYEQYF.

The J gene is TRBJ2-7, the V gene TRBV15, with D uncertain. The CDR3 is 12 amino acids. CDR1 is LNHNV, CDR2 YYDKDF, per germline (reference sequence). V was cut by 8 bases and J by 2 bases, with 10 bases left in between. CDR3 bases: TGTGCCACCGCTCCCAGGACCTACGAGCAGTACTTC. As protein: CATAPRTYEQYF.

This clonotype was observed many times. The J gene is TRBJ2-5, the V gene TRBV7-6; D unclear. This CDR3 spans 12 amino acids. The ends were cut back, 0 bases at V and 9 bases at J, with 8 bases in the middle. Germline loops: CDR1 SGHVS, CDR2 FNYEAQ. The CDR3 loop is CASSLAWQAQYF. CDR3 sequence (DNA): TGTGCCAGCAGCTTAGCGTGGCAGGCCCAGTACTTC.

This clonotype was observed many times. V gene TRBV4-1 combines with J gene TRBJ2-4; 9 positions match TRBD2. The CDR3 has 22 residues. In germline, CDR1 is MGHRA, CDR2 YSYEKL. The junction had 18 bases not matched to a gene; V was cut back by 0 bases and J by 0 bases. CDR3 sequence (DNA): TGCGCCAGCAGCCAAGATCGGATTAGGACGCGGGGGGGACCCCTAGCCAAAAACATTCAGTACTTC. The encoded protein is CASSQDRIRTRGGPLAKNIQYF.

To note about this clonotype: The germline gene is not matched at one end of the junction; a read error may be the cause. Here the CDR3 reads CASSQAILQGGNAEAFF. DNA of the CDR3: TGCGCCAGCAGCCAAGCTATTCTACAGGGAGGGAACGCTGAAGCTTTCTTT. The gene calls are TRBV4-1 and TRBJ1-1, with a weak D call TRBD1 (6 bases). The germline V gene has CDR1 MGHRA and CDR2 YSYEKL. This CDR3 is 17 amino acids long.

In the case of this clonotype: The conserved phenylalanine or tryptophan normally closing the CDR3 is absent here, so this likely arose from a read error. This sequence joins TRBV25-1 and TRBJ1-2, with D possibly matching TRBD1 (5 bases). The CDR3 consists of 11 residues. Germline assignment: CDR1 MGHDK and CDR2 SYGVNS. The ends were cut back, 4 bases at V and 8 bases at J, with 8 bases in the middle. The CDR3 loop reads CASSGGLGYTS. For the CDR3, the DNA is TGTGCCAGCAGTGGGGGCTTAGGCTACACCTCC.

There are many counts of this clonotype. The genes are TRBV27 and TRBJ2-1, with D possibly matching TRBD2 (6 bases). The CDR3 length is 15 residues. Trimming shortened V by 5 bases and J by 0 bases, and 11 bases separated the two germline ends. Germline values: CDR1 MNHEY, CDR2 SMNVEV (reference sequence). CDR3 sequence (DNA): TGTGCCAGCAGTCTTAGCGGATACTCCTACAATGAGCAGTTCTTC. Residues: CASSLSGYSYNEQFF.

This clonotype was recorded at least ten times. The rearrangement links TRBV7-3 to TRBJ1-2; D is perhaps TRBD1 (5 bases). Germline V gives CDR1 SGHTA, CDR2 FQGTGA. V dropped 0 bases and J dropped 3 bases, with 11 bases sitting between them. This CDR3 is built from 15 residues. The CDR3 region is CASSLTGGGDYGYTF. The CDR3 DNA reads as TGTGCCAGCAGCTTAACAGGTGGGGGAGACTATGGCTACACCTTC. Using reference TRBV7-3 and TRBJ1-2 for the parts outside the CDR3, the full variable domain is GAGVSQTPSNKVTEKGKYVELRCDPISGHTALYWYRQSLGQGPEFLIYFQGTGAADDSGLPNDRFFAVRPEGSVSTLKIQRTERGDSAVYLCASSLTGGGDYGYTFGSGTRLTVV.

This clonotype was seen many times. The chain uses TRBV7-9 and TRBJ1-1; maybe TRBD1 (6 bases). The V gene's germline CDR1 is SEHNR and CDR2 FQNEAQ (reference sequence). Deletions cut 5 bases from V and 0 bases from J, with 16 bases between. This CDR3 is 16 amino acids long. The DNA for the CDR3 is TGTGCCAGCAGCCCCCCCACAGGGCCCTTGAACACTGAAGCTTTCTTT. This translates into CASSPPTGPLNTEAFF.

The CDR3 protein is CASSQVLGVTGELFF. CDR3 bases: TGCGCCAGCAGCCAAGTCTTAGGGGTCACCGGGGAGCTGTTTTTT. The chain couples TRBV4-1 to TRBJ2-2, with a possible D match to TRBD1 (5 bases). Between the trimmed V and J ends, which lost 1 base and 4 bases, there was a span of 10 bases. The CDR3 length is 15 residues. From germline, CDR1 is MGHRA and CDR2 YSYEKL.

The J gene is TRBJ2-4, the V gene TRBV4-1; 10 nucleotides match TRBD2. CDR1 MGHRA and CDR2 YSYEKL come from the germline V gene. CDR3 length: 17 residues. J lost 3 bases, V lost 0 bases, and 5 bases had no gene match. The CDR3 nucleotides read TGCGCCAGCAGCCAAGATGACACTAGCGGGGTCAAAAACATTCAGTACTTC. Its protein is CASSQDDTSGVKNIQYF.

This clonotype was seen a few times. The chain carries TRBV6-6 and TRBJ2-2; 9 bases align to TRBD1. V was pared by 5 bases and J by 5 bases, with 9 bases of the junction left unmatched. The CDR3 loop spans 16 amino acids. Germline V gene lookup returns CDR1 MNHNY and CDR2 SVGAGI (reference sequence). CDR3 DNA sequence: TGTGCCAGCAGTGGGCCCGGGACAGGGCTGACCGGGGAGCTGTTTTTT. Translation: CASSGPGTGLTGELFF.

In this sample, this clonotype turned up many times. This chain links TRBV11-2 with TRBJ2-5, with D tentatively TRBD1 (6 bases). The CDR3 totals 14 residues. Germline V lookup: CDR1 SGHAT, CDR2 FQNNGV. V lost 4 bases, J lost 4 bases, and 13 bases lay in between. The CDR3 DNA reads TGTGCCAGCAGCTGGGCAGGGGTAGGAGAGACCCAGTACTTC. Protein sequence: CASSWAGVGETQYF.

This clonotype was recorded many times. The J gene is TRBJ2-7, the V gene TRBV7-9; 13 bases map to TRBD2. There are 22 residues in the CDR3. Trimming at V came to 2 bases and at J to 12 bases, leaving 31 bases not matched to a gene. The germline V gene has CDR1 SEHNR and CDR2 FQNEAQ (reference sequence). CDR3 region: CASSLNGGTVGLAGASDHEWYF. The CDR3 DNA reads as TGTGCCAGCAGCTTAAACGGAGGGACGGTTGGACTAGCGGGAGCGTCAGACCATGAATGGTACTTC.

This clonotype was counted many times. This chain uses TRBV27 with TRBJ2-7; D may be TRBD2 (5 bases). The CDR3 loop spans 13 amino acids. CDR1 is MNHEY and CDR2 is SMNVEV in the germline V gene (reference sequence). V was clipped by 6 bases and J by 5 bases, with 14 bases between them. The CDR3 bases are TGTGCCAGCAGCCGGGGAAGGGTGGACGAGCAGTACTTC. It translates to CASSRGRVDEQYF.

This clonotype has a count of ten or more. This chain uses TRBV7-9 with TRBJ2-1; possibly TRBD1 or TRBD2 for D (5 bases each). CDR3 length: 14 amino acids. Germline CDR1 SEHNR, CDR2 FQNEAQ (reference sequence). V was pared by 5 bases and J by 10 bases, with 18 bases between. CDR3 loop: CASSDNLGTGEQFF. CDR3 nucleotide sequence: TGTGCCAGCAGCGATAATTTGGGGACGGGGGAGCAGTTCTTC.

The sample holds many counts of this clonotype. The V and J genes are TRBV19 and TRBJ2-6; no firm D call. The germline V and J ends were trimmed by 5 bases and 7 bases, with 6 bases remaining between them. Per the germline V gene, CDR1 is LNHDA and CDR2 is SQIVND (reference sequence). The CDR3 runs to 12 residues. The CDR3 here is CASSPRANVLTF. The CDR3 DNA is TGTGCCAGTAGTCCCCGAGCCAACGTCCTGACTTTC.

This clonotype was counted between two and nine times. The CDR3 sequence: CSGLTDPPAVNTEAFF. The DNA for the CDR3 is TGCAGTGGCTTGACGGATCCTCCGGCAGTGAACACTGAAGCTTTCTTT. V usage is TRBV20-1 and J usage is TRBJ1-1; no reliable D call. This CDR3 is built from 16 residues. Trimming cost V 7 bases and J 0 bases, with 21 bases left between them. Germline-derived CDR1 and CDR2 are DFQATT and SNEGSKA (reference sequence).

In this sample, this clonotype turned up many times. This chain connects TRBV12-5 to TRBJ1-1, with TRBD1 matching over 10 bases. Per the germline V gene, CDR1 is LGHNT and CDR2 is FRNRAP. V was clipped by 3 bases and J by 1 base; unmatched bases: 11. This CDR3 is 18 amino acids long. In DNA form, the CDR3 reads TGTGCTAGTGGTTTTCGAGTCGGGACAGGGGTTAGGAACACTGAAGCTTTCTTT. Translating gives CASGFRVGTGVRNTEAFF.

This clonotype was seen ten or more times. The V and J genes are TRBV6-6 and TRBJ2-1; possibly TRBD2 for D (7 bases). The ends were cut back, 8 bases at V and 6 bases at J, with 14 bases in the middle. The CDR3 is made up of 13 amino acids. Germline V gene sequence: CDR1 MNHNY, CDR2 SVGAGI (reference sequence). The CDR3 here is CASGGAESNEQFF. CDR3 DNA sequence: TGTGCCAGCGGGGGGGCGGAGAGCAATGAGCAGTTCTTC.

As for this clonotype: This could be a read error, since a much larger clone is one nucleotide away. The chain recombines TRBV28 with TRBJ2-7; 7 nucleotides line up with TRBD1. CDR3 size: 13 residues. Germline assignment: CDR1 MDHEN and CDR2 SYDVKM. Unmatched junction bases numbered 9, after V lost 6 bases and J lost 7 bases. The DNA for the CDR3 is TGTGCCAGCAGCTGGGAGACAGGGCGAGAGCAGTACTTC. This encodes CASSWETGREQYF.

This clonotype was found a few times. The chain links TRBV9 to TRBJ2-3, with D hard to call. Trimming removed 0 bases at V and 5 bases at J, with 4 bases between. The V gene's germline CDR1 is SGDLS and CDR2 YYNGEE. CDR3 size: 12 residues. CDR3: CASSVAGDTQYF. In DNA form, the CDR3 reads TGTGCCAGCAGCGTAGCTGGAGATACGCAGTATTTT.

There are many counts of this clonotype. CDR3 coding DNA: TGTGCCAGCACGGCAGGGTGGAACAATGAGCAGTTCTTC. This codes for CASTAGWNNEQFF. The genes are TRBV27 and TRBJ2-1; possibly TRBD1 for D (5 bases). V was cut by 7 bases and J by 5 bases, with 12 bases left in between. The CDR3 covers 13 residues. Looked up from germline, CDR1 is MNHEY and CDR2 is SMNVEV (reference sequence).

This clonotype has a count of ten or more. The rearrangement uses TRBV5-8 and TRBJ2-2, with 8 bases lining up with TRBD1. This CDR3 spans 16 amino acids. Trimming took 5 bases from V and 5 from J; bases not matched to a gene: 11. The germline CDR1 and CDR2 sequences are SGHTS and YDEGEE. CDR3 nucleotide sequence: TGTGCCAGCAGGAGCCAAGAACAGGGGGAAACCGGGGAGCTGTTTTTT. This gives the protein CASRSQEQGETGELFF.

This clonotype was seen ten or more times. CDR3 amino acids: CASSSSGGTLLAKNIQYF. DNA of the CDR3: TGTGCCAGCAGCTCCTCGGGCGGGACTCTTCTAGCCAAAAACATTCAGTACTTC. This rearrangement joins TRBV7-3 to TRBJ2-4, with D possibly TRBD2 on 6 matching bases. V lost 4 bases, J lost 0 bases, and 19 bases lay in between. CDR1 SGHTA and CDR2 FQGTGA come from the germline V gene. This CDR3 contains 18 residues. Combining the CDR3 with reference TRBV7-3 and TRBJ2-4 gives the whole variable domain GAGVSQTPSNKVTEKGKYVELRCDPISGHTALYWYRQSLGQGPEFLIYFQGTGAADDSGLPNDRFFAVRPEGSVSTLKIQRTERGDSAVYLCASSSSGGTLLAKNIQYFGAGTRLSVL.